This T cell receptor (beta chain) was sequenced during a study of OX40 agonist ivuxolimab in advanced cancers. Repertoires were generated with immunoSEQ multiplex PCR, while TCRdb's copy carries only in-frame clones and drops some. The sample includes around 39,000 clones, around 90% of them seen just once. Germline V gene lookup returns CDR1 SEHNR and CDR2 FQNEAQ (reference sequence). This CDR3 is built from 15 residues. As to this clone: One junction end disagrees with the germline gene, perhaps due to a read error.

This rearrangement joins TRBV7-9 to TRBJ1-5, with 8 bases identical to TRBD1. The input for sequencing was CD4+ or CD8+ T cells sorted from blood, taken in a trial of the OX40 agonist ivuxolimab. The TCR originated in an adult with an advanced solid tumor such as melanoma, head and neck, liver or kidney cancer. The CDR3 DNA reads TGTGCCAGCAGTCCGACAGGGGAAAGCACTCAGCCCCAGCATTTT. Translating gives CASSPTGESTQPQHF.